These 18 T cell receptor beta chains were sequenced from one sample in a study of tumor-infiltrating lymphocytes in primary liver carcinoma. The input was around 0.5 ug total RNA; TCR beta cDNA was made from it with a constant-region primer. Slightly modified ARM-PCR, run as three nested multiplex PCR rounds, produced the TCR beta libraries. PCR rounds one and two used TRBV1-TRBV30 forward primers with a C-beta reverse primer for 10 cycles each. TCRdb re-called the multiplex PCR reads through MiXCR, storing one row per CDR3 protein. The repertoire includes 90,000 to 150,000 distinct CDR3 sequences, around 70% of them detected once, and about 8% sits in the top ten. The roughly 17-32 mg bulk tissue piece was not sorted before simultaneous RNA and DNA extraction. The sample was tumor-adjacent normal liver tissue. The receptors derive from a woman aged 55-70 years with primary liver carcinoma and hepatitis B virus infection.

With regard to this clonotype: One junction end does not reproduce the germline sequence, and a read error may be involved. This sequence joins TRBV6-5 and TRBJ2-2; 10 positions match TRBD2. This CDR3 contains 16 residues. CDR1 MNHEY and CDR2 SVGAGI come from the germline V gene. As DNA, the CDR3 is TGTGCCAGCAGACCTACTAGCGGGAAGAACACCGGGGGGCTGTTTTTT. Its protein product is CASRPTSGKNTGGLFF.

The V call is TRBV5-4, the J call TRBJ2-4, with 10 bases fitting TRBD1. This CDR3 has 16 residues. Germline V CDR1 and CDR2: SGHNT, YYREEE (reference sequence). V lost 9 bases, J lost 7 bases, and 16 bases stayed unmatched. CDR3 DNA: TGTGCCAACGGCTTGTTCTCTGGGACAGGGGTTAACATTCAGTACTTC. Translating gives CANGLFSGTGVNIQYF.

Of note for this clonotype: A much larger clone differs by one base, so this may be a read error. V gene TRBV30 combines with J gene TRBJ1-1; the D is unclear. The CDR3 contains 12 residues. Trimming took off 0 bases at V and 4 bases at J, with 6 bases between the two ends. The germline CDR1 and CDR2 sequences are GTSNPN and SVGIG (reference sequence). DNA of the CDR3: TGTGCCTGGAGTGTAATAGTCACTGAAGCTTTCTTT. This translates into CAWSVIVTEAFF.

To note about this clonotype: The junction does not match germline at one end; this may be a read error. This chain joins TRBV11-2 and TRBJ2-3; a possible D gene is TRBD2 (5 bases). The CDR3 totals 15 residues. Germline assignment: CDR1 SGHAT and CDR2 FQNNGV. CDR3: CASSSVTITTDTQFF. The CDR3 DNA follows: TGTGCCAGCAGTTCCGTGACTATTACCACAGATACGCAGTTTTTT.

In this sample, this clonotype turned up many times. The chain carries TRBV28 and TRBJ1-6; possibly TRBD1 for D (5 bases). V lost 2 bases and J 2 bases, leaving 7 bases between the germline ends. The V gene's germline CDR1 is MDHEN and CDR2 SYDVKM. The CDR3 runs to 15 residues. The CDR3 sequence is CASSLGRAYNSPLHF. The CDR3 region has the DNA TGTGCCAGCAGTTTAGGCAGGGCCTATAATTCACCCCTCCACTTT.

The genes are TRBV4-1 and TRBJ2-5; 10 nucleotides line up with TRBD2. The germline V gene has CDR1 MGHRA and CDR2 YSYEKL. This CDR3 is built from 18 residues. With V trimmed by 1 base and J by 4 bases, 12 bases remained unmatched. This CDR3 reads CASSQGGTSARSRETQYF. For the CDR3, the DNA is TGCGCCAGCAGCCAAGGGGGGACTAGCGCGAGGTCACGAGAGACCCAGTACTTC.

The chain couples TRBV7-8 to TRBJ2-3; tentative D call: TRBD2 (6 bases). The CDR3 loop spans 18 amino acids. CDR1 SGHVS and CDR2 FQNEAQ come from the germline V gene. V shed 5 bases and J shed 3 bases, with 24 bases lying between them. Here the CDR3 DNA reads TGTGCCAGCAGCCGTAAGAGACTAGATCTATCTGGGACAGATACGCAGTATTTT. Its translation is CASSRKRLDLSGTDTQYF.

This clonotype was counted a few times. CDR3 in amino acids: CASSLDYLATAGNTEAFF. CDR3 bases: TGCGCCAGCAGCTTGGATTATTTGGCGACCGCGGGGAACACTGAAGCTTTCTTT. The rearrangement links TRBV5-1 to TRBJ1-1; D ambiguous. The V gene's germline CDR1 is SGHRS and CDR2 YFSETQ. V lost 0 bases, J lost 1 base, and 19 bases lay in between. The CDR3 contains 18 residues.

Comments on this clonotype: The junction departs from germline at one end; a sequencing error may be responsible. The DNA for the CDR3 is TGTGCCAGCAGCCAAGGGAGACTAACGGGATCCTACAAGCAGTACTTC. Its protein is CASSQGRLTGSYKQYF. The chain recombines TRBV4-2 with TRBJ2-7, with a weak D call TRBD2 (5 bases). The CDR3 has 16 residues. Germline V gene sequence: CDR1 LGHNA, CDR2 YNFKEQ.

This clonotype was counted only a few times. A junction end diverges from the germline sequence, so it may reflect a read error. The chain combines TRBV29-1 with TRBJ2-1; D unresolved. Germline assignment: CDR1 SQVTM and CDR2 ANQGSEA. The CDR3 covers 10 residues. The CDR3 loop is CSVRIDEQFF. As DNA, the CDR3 is TGCAGCGTCAGAATTGATGAACAGTTCTTC.

The table lists this clonotype with a few counts. Sequence at one end of the junction differs from germline and may be a read error. The genes are TRBV7-9 and TRBJ2-6; D gene ambiguous. Germline values: CDR1 SEHNR, CDR2 FQNEAQ (reference sequence). This CDR3 is 13 amino acids long. This CDR3 reads CTSSPNGANVLTF. DNA for the CDR3: TGTACCAGCAGCCCTAATGGGGCCAACGTCCTGACTTTC.

About this clonotype: This could be a read error, since a much larger clone is one nucleotide away. This chain links TRBV13 with TRBJ2-2; TRBD1 matches 8 bases. This CDR3 comprises 15 residues. The V gene's germline CDR1 is PRHDT and CDR2 FYEKMQ (reference sequence). CDR3 amino acids: CASSFGQGGTVELFF. The CDR3 nucleotides read TGTGCCAGCAGCTTTGGACAGGGTGGGACCGTGGAGCTGTTTTTT.

The table lists this clonotype with many counts. The rearrangement joins TRBV5-5 to TRBJ2-3, with D possibly TRBD2 on 6 matching bases. Looked up from germline, CDR1 is SGHKS and CDR2 is YYEKEE (reference sequence). This CDR3 is built from 15 residues. V lost 0 bases and J 1 base, leaving 9 bases between the germline ends. This CDR3 is CASSLAGGGTDTQYF. The CDR3 DNA is TGTGCCAGCAGCTTGGCCGGCGGGGGCACAGATACGCAGTATTTT.

The CDR3 region has the DNA TGTGCCAGCACCAGGGGGTATAAGCCGTTCTTC. Its protein is CASTRGYKPFF. V gene TRBV6-5 combines with J gene TRBJ2-1; 7 positions match TRBD1. This CDR3 region has 11 residues. The germline V gene has CDR1 MNHEY and CDR2 SVGAGI. V trimming: 7 bases; J trimming: 15 bases; junction bases outside the gene matches: 9.

Only a few counts were recorded for this clonotype. This may come from a read error, since a much larger clone is one base off. The rearrangement uses TRBV10-3 and TRBJ1-1, with a possible D match to TRBD1 (6 bases). V lost 5 bases to trimming and J lost 3 bases, with 13 bases between them. Germline CDR1 reads ENHRY; CDR2 reads SYGVKD. The length of the CDR3 is 14 residues. CDR3 nucleotides: TGTGCCATCAGTATGCAGGGGAGTGACACTGAAGCTTTCTTT. Protein product: CAISMQGSDTEAFF.

The chain employs TRBV11-2 and TRBJ2-1; a possible D gene is TRBD1 (5 bases). CDR3 size: 15 residues. Germline CDR1 SGHAT, CDR2 FQNNGV. This chain's CDR3 is CVSSLGRTGNNEQFF. CDR3 nucleotide sequence: TGTGTAAGCAGCTTAGGCCGCACAGGCAACAATGAGCAGTTCTTC.

To note about this clonotype: The junction departs from the called germline gene at one end, perhaps through a read error. The gene calls are TRBV11-2 and TRBJ2-7, with 9 bases identical to TRBD2. Looked up from germline, CDR1 is SGHAT and CDR2 is FQNNGV. This CDR3 has 16 amino acids. The CDR3 DNA reads as TGTGTCAGCAGCTCGGTTAGCGGGAGTGGGTCCTACGAGCAGTACTTC. It translates to CVSSSVSGSGSYEQYF.

Turning to this clonotype: An end of the junction differs from the germline gene, which may be a read error. This chain connects TRBV5-1 to TRBJ1-1; D is possibly TRBD1 (5 bases). CDR3 size: 14 residues. Germline CDR1 SGHRS, CDR2 YFSETQ. CDR3 in DNA: TGCGTCAGCAGCTTGATTCAGGGAAACATTGAAGCTTTCTTT. As protein: CVSSLIQGNIEAFF.